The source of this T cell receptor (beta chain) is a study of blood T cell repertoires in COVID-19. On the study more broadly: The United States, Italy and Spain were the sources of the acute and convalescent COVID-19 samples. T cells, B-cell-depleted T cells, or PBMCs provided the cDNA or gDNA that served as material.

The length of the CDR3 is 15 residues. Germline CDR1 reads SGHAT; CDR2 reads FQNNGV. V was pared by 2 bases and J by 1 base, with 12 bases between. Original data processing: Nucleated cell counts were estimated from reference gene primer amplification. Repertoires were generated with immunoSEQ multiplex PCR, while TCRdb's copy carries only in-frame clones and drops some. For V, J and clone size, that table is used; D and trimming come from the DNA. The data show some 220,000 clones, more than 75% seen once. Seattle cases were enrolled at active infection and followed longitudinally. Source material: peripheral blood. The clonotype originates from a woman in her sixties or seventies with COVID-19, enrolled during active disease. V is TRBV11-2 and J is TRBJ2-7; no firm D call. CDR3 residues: CASSLSLVESYEQYF. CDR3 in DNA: TGTGCCAGCAGCTTATCCCTGGTAGAATCCTACGAGCAGTACTTC.